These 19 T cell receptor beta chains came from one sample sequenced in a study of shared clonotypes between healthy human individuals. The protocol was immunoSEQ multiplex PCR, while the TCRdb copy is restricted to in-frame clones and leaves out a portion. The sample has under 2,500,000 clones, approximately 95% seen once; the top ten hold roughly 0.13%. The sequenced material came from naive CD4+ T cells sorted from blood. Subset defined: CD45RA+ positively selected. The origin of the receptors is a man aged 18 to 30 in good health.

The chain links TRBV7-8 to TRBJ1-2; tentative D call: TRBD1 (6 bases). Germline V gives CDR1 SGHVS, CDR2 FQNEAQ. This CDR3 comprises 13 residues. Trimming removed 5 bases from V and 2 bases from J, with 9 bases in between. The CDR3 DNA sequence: TGTGCCAGCAGCGATACAGGGAACTATGGCTACACCTTC. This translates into CASSDTGNYGYTF.

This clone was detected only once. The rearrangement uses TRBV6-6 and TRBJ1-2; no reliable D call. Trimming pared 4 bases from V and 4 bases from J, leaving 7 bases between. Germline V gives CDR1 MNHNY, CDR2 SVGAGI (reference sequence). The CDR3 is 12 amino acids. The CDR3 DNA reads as TGTGCCAGCAGTTCCGTCGGCTATGGCTACACCTTC. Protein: CASSSVGYGYTF.

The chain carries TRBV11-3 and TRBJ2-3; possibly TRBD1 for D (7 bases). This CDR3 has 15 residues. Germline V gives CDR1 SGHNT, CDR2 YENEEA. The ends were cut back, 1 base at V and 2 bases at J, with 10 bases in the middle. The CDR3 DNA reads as TGTGCCAGCAGCTTAGGCGGGACAGTCACAGATACGCAGTATTTT. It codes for CASSLGGTVTDTQYF.

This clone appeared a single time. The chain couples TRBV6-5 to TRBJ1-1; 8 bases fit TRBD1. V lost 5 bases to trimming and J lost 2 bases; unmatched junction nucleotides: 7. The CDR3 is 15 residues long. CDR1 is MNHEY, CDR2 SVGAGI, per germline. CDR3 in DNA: TGTGCCAGCAGTACCCCCGCAGGGGGCAACACTGAAGCTTTCTTT. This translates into CASSTPAGGNTEAFF.

The CDR3: CASSQDGGIGQRGSYNEQFF. The CDR3 DNA reads as TGTGCCAGCAGCCAAGATGGGGGTATAGGGCAGCGGGGCTCCTACAATGAGCAGTTCTTC. The V and J genes are TRBV4-2 and TRBJ2-1, with TRBD2 identical over 7 bases. Germline V gene lookup returns CDR1 LGHNA and CDR2 YNFKEQ. This CDR3 is 20 amino acids long. The V and J ends lost 0 bases and 0 bases, in that order; junction bases with no gene match: 14.

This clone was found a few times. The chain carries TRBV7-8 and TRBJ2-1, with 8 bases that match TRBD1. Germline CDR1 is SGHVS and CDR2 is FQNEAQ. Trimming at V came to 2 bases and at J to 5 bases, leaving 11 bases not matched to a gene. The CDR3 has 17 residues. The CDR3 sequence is CASSLTLGGQADNEQFF. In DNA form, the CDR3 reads TGTGCCAGCAGCTTAACCTTGGGGGGACAGGCTGACAATGAGCAGTTCTTC.

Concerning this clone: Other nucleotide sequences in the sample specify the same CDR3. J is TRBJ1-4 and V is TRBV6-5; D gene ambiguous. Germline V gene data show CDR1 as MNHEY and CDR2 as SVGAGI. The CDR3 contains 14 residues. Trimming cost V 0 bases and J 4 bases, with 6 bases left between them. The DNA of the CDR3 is TGTGCCAGCAGTTACTCCGGGAGTAATGAAAAACTGTTTTTT. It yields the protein CASSYSGSNEKLFF.

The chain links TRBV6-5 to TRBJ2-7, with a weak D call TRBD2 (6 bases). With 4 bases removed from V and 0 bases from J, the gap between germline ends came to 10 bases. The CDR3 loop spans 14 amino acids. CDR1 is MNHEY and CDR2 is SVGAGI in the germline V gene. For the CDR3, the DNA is TGTGCCAGCAGTTCAGCCGGGAGCTCCTACGAGCAGTACTTC. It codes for CASSSAGSSYEQYF.

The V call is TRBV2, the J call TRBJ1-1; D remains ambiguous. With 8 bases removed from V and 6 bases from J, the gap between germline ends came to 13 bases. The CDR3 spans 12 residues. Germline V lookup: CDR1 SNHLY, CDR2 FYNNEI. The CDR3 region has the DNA TGTGCCAGCGACCAGGTATGGCCTGAAGCTTTCTTT. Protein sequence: CASDQVWPEAFF.

The CDR3 loop is CASRPRGSRGHSTGELFF. For the CDR3, the DNA is TGTGCCAGCAGGCCAAGGGGGTCCAGGGGGCATAGCACCGGGGAGCTGTTTTTT. The chain uses TRBV27 and TRBJ2-2; the match to TRBD1 covers 8 bases. The V segment lost 6 bases and the J segment 4 bases; nucleotides outside the gene matches: 16. The CDR3 length is 18 residues. The germline V gene encodes CDR1 MNHEY and CDR2 SMNVEV (reference sequence).

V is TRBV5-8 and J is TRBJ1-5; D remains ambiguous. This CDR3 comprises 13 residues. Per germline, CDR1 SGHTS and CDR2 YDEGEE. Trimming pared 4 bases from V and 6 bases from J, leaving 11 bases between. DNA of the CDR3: TGTGCCAGCAGCAGGCTCTGGAGTCAGCCCCAGCATTTT. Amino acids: CASSRLWSQPQHF.

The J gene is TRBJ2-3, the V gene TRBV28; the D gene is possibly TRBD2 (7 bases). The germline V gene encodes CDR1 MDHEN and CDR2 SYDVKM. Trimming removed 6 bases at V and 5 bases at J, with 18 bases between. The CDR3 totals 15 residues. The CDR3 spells CASSPLGGARDTQYF. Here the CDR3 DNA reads TGTGCCAGCAGCCCCCTGGGGGGGGCGAGAGATACGCAGTATTTT.

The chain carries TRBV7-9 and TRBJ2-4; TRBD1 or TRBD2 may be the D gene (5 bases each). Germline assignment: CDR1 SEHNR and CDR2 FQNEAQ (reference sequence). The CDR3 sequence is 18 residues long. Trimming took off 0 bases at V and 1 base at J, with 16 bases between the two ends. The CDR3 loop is CASSLAGQQGRAKNIQYF. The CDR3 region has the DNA TGTGCCAGCAGCTTAGCGGGGCAGCAGGGACGGGCCAAAAACATTCAGTACTTC. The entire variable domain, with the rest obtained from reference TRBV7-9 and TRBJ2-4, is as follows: DTGVSQNPRHKITKRGQNVTFRCDPISEHNRLYWYRQTLGQGPEFLTYFQNEAQLEKSRLLSDRFSAERPKGSFSTLEIQRTEQGDSAMYLCASSLAGQQGRAKNIQYFGAGTRLSVL.

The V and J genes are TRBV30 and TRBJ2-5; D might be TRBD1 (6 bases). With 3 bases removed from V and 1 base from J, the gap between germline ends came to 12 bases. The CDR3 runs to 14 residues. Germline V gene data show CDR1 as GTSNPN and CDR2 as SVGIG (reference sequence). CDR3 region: CAWSPGAVQETQYF. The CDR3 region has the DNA TGTGCCTGGAGCCCAGGGGCAGTCCAAGAGACCCAGTACTTC.

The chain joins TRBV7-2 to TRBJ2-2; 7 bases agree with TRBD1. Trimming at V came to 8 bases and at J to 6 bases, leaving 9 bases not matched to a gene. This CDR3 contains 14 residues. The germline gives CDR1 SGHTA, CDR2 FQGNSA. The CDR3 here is CASGRDRVSGELFF. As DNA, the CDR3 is TGTGCCAGCGGGAGAGACAGGGTCTCCGGGGAGCTGTTTTTT. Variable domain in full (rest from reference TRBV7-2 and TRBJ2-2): GAGVSQSPSNKVTEKGKDVELRCDPISGHTALYWYRQSLGQGLEFLIYFQGNSAPDKSGLPSDRFSAERTGGSVSTLTIQRTQQEDSAVYLCASGRDRVSGELFFGEGSRLTVL.

As DNA, the CDR3 is TGCGCCAGCAGCAGCACCGGGGACGGCACCGGGGAGCTGTTTTTT. Amino acids: CASSSTGDGTGELFF. This chain connects TRBV5-1 to TRBJ2-2, with D perhaps given as TRBD1 or TRBD2 (5 bases each). Trimming shortened V by 4 bases and J by 4 bases, and 14 bases separated the two germline ends. The germline gives CDR1 SGHRS, CDR2 YFSETQ. The CDR3 has 15 amino acids.

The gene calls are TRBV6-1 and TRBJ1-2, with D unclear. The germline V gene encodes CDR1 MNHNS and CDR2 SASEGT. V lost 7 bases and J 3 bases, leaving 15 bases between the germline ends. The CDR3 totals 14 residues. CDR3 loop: CASTAARGYYGYTF. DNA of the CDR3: TGTGCCAGCACCGCCGCGCGAGGGTACTATGGCTACACCTTC.

This CDR3 reads CASSFRGWGTDTQYF. CDR3 nucleotide sequence: TGTGCCAGCAGCTTCAGGGGATGGGGCACAGATACGCAGTATTTT. V and J are TRBV7-2 and TRBJ2-3; D perhaps matches TRBD1 (6 bases). There are 15 residues in the CDR3. The V gene's germline CDR1 is SGHTA and CDR2 FQGNSA. Trimming took 3 bases from V and 1 from J, leaving 11 bases between them.

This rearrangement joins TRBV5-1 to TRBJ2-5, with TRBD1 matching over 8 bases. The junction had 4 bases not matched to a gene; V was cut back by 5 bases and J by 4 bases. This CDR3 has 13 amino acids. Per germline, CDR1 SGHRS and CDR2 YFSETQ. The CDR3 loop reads CASRSGGRETQYF. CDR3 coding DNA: TGCGCCAGCAGGTCAGGGGGCCGAGAGACCCAGTACTTC.